Listed below are T cell receptor beta chains from one sample, sequenced in a study of shared clonotypes between healthy human individuals. TCRdb's copy holds only in-frame clones and misses some; the assay was immunoSEQ multiplex PCR. Seen here are roughly 2 million clones, 85% to 95% observed once, and the top ten hold 0.13%. Sequencing was performed on naive CD4+ T cells sorted from blood. All receptors come from a man younger than 30 in good health. Each CDR3 is given without its conserved first and last residue.

TRBV27	ASSLGAPSGASYEQY
TRBV10-3	AISSGFLHEQY
TRBV5-6	ASSRGNTEAF
TRBV18	ASSPPGISYEQY
TRBV18	ASSLQSPRGTDTQY
TRBV6-1	ASSSSGNTGELF
TRBV10-1	ASSARTAGYGNGYT
TRBV27	ASSKERTSGNTYEQY
TRBV7-3	ASSLTRDYEQY
TRBV10-3	AISGTKGAGNTIY
TRBV4-1	ASSQVGTSVETQY
TRBV5-1	ASSLGALTQGVNEQF
TRBV5-1	ASSRPGTVSYNEQF
TRBV18	ASSPDRSGNYGYT
TRBV4-3	ASSQDGRTDNEKLF
TRBV27	ASSPQGVRNEKLF
TRBV5-6	ASSRPQGRWSNYGYT
TRBV5-1	ASSPTSNTDTQY
TRBV5-1	ASSLEGTLNYGYT
TRBV27	ATSLISGEQY
TRBV18	ASSVNLNTEAF
TRBV6-5	ASHGTSEGIQY